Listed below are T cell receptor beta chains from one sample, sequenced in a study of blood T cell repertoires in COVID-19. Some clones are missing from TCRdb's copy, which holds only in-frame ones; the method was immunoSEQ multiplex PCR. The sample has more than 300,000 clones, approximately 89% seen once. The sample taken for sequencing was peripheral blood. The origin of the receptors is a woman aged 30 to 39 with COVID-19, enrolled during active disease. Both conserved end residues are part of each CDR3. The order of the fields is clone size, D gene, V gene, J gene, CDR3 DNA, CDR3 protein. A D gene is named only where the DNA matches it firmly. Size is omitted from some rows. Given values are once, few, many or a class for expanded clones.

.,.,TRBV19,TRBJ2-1,TGTGCCAGCCAAGGGGGGGGTGAGCAGTTCTTC,CASQGGGEQFF
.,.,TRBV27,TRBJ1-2,TGTGCCAGCACCGATCTTAAAGGAGTCCCATATGGCTACACCTTC,CASTDLKGVPYGYTF
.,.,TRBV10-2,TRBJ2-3,TGCGCCAGCGGAGGGACTTCCACAGATACGCAGTATTTT,CASGGTSTDTQYF
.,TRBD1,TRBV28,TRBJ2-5,TGTGCCAGCATTCCCTACAGGGGGAGAGAGACCCAGTACTTC,CASIPYRGRETQYF
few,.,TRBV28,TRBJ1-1,TGTGCCAGCAGGGGAGGCAGGTTGAACACTGAAGCTTTCTTT,CASRGGRLNTEAFF
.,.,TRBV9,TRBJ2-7,TGTGCCAGCAGCCCCGGGGTGCAGAGCTACGAGCAGTACTTC,CASSPGVQSYEQYF
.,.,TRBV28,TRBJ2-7,TGTGCCAGCGGGGAGGTGCTCCCCTCCTACGAGCAGTACTTC,CASGEVLPSYEQYF
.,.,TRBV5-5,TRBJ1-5,TGTGCCAGCAGCTTGCGGAGGGGAGAGCAGCCCCAGCATTTT,CASSLRRGEQPQHF
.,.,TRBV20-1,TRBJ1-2,TGCAGTGCTAGAAGGGGGAGCGGCTACACCTTC,CSARRGSGYTF
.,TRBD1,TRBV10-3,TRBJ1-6,TGTGCCATCAGTGCGACCTCTACAGGGGACCCGAATTCACCCCTCCACTTT,CAISATSTGDPNSPLHF
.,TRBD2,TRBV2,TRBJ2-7,TGTGCCAGCAGTGAACCAGTCGGACTAGCCCCTGAGGGCGAGCAGTACTTC,CASSEPVGLAPEGEQYF
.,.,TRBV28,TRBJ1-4,TGTGCCAGCAGTTTGCGGTGGAGGACTGGGCTGTTTTTT,CASSLRWRTGLFF
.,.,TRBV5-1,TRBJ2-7,TGCGCCAGCAGCTTGGAACAGGGATACGAGCAGTACTTC,CASSLEQGYEQYF
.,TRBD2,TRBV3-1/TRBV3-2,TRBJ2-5,TGTGCCAGCAGCCACGGGACTAATGAAGAGACCCAGTACTTC,CASSHGTNEETQYF
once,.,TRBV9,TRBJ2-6,TGTGCCAGCAGCGCCACTCTGGGGGCCAACGTCCTGACTTTC,CASSATLGANVLTF
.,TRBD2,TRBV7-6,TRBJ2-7,TGTGCCAGCAGCCGTCCGACTAGCGGGAGTGACTACGAGCAGTACTTC,CASSRPTSGSDYEQYF
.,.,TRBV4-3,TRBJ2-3,TGCGCCAGCAGCCCGGCCCTCGAAACTAGCATGAGCACAGATACGCAGTATTTT,CASSPALETSMSTDTQYF
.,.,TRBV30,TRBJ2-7,TGTGCCTGGAGTGTCGTTGACGAGCAGTACTTC,CAWSVVDEQYF
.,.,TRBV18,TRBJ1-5,TGTGCCAGCTCACCTCAGGAAAACCGTGGACAGCCCCAGCATTTT,CASSPQENRGQPQHF
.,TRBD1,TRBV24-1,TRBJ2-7,TGTGCCACCAGTGATTCGAGGACAGGCGGTCACTACGAGCAGTACTTC,CATSDSRTGGHYEQYF
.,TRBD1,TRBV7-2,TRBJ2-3,TGTGCCAGCAGCCTGGACAGGGGAACAGATACGCAGTATTTT,CASSLDRGTDTQYF
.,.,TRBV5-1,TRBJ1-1,TGCGCCAGCAGCCATAAGACAGGAGCGAACACTGAAGCTTTCTTT,CASSHKTGANTEAFF
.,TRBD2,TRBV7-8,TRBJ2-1,TGTGCCAGCAGCTCCTCACGGGGGGATCGCTACAATGAGCAGTTCTTC,CASSSSRGDRYNEQFF
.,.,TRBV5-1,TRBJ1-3,TGCGCCAGCAGCGTGGACAGCTCTGGAAACACCATATATTTT,CASSVDSSGNTIYF
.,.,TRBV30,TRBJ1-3,TGTGCCTGGAGTGTAATGGGGGCCCGCCTAGGGAACACCATATATTTT,CAWSVMGARLGNTIYF
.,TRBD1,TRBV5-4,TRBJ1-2,TGTGCCAGCAGCCCGCCTCAGGGGGCTTATGGCTACACCTTC,CASSPPQGAYGYTF
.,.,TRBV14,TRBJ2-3,TGTGCCAGCAGCCAGCGCAGGGGTATCCCAGATACGCAGTATTTT,CASSQRRGIPDTQYF
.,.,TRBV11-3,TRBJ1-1,TGTGCCAGCAGCTTAGGTACTGTGACTGAAGCTTTCTTT,CASSLGTVTEAFF
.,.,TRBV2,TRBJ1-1,TGTGCCAGCACTAAACAGGGGAACACTGAAGCTTTCTTT,CASTKQGNTEAFF
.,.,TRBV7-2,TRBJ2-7,TGTGCCAGCAGCGCATCTAGGCAGACTAGTCTCTACGAGCAGTACTTC,CASSASRQTSLYEQYF
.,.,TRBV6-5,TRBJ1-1,TGTGCCAGCAGTTACTTCTTGAACACTGAAGCTTTCTTT,CASSYFLNTEAFF
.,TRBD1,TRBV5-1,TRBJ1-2,TGCGCCAGCAGTTCCGGGACAGGGGCCTCCCTCTATGGCTACACCTTC,CASSSGTGASLYGYTF
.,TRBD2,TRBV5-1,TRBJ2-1,TGCGCCAGCAGCCAATTCCCGGGACTAGCGGGAGACTTCTACAATGAGCAGTTCTTC,CASSQFPGLAGDFYNEQFF
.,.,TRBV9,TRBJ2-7,TGTGCCAGCAGCGTAGGAGGGAGCACCTACGAGCAGTACTTC,CASSVGGSTYEQYF
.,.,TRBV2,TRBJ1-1,TGTGCCAGCAACCCCTGGACAGAAAACACTGAAGCTTTCTTT,CASNPWTENTEAFF
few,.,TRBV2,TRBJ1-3,TGTGCCAGCAGTGCGGGTTACAGGGCTGGAAACACCATATATTTT,CASSAGYRAGNTIYF
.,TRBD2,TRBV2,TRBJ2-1,TGTGCCAGGACAGGGAGCGGGAGGGCCGCCTACAATGAGCAGTTCTTC,CARTGSGRAAYNEQFF
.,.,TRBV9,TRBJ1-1,TGTGCCAGCACCCGTACGGCAGGGGCGAACACTGAAGCTTTCTTT,CASTRTAGANTEAFF
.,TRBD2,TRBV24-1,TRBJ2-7,TGTGCCACCAGTGGGACTAGCGGGACGTACGAGCAGTACTTC,CATSGTSGTYEQYF
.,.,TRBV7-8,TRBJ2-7,TGTGCCAGCAGCCCCGGGACAATCGCGAGGGAGCAGTACTTC,CASSPGTIAREQYF
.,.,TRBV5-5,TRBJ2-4,TGTGCCAGCAGCCCGGGGAGGCAGCGGCTCCTAAACATTCAGTACTTC,CASSPGRQRLLNIQYF
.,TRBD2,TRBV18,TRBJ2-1,TGTGCCAGCTCACCACCTCAGCGGGAGGGCCTTAATGAGCAGTTCTTC,CASSPPQREGLNEQFF
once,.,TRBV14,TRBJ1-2,TGTGCCAGCAGCCAAGATTTATTCTATGGCTACACCTTC,CASSQDLFYGYTF
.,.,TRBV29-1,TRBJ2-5,TGCAGCCTGGGAGAAGAGACCCAGTACTTC,CSLGEETQYF
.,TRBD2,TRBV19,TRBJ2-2,TGTGCCAGTAGTAGAGCGGGAACCGGGGAGCTGTTTTTT,CASSRAGTGELFF
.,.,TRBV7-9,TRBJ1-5,TGTGCCAGCAGCCTGGCCAGCGCATATAGCAATCAGCCCCAGCATTTT,CASSLASAYSNQPQHF
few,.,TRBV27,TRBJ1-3,TGTGCCAGCAGCCCCCTGCCACTCTCTGGAAACACCATATATTTT,CASSPLPLSGNTIYF
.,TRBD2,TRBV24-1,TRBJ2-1,TGTGCCACCAGTGGATCGTCTAGCGGGAGCTCCTACAATGAGCAGTTCTTC,CATSGSSSGSSYNEQFF
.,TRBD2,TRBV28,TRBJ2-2,TGTGCCAGCAGCCGGGGACTAGCGACATCTATCACGAACACCGGGGAGCTGTTTTTT,CASSRGLATSITNTGELFF
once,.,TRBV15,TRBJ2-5,TGTGCCACCAGCAGAGATCGCTTCGGGGAGACCCAGTACTTC,CATSRDRFGETQYF
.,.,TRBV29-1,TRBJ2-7,TGCAGCGGGGGATCGGAGTACGAGCAGTACTTC,CSGGSEYEQYF
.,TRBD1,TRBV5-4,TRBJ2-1,TGTGCCAGCAGCACCCGACAGGGCGCTAACAATGAGCAGTTCTTC,CASSTRQGANNEQFF
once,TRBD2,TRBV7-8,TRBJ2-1,TGTGCCAGCAGCTTAGCTAGGATGGGACTAGCGGGAAGTACAGGTGAGCAGTTCTTC,CASSLARMGLAGSTGEQFF
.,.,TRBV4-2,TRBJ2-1,TGTGCCAGCAGCCAAGAGCTTCGGGAGTGGTCCTACAATGAGCAGTTCTTC,CASSQELREWSYNEQFF